This TCR beta chain derives from a study of T cells in Graves' hyperthyroidism and ophthalmopathy. Study at large: Peripheral blood specimens were obtained at initial diagnosis, prior to any treatment.

About this clonotype itself: Its antigen remains unknown.

CDR1 is SGHAT and CDR2 is FQNNGV in the germline V gene. V was trimmed by 3 bases and J by 3 bases, leaving 15 bases between them. CDR3 length: 15 residues. Authors of the study amplified TCR beta CDR3 regions from RNA transcripts. Researchers ran a first-round RT-PCR on the TCR CDR3 using the HTBI primer set. Via MiXCR, TCRdb re-called the multiplex PCR reads, giving one row per CDR3 protein. The data contain about 300,000 distinct CDR3 sequences, around 19% of them singletons. Those patients with uncontrolled infection, other autoimmune disease, pregnancy or lactation were excluded. The diagnostic basis comprised clinical symptoms, serum thyroxine and TRAb, thyroid ultrasound and orbital computed tomography. Notes on the study in general: The model identified upcoming ophthalmopathy a median approximately 6.4 months ahead of onset.

The chain recombines TRBV11-2 with TRBJ2-7; D may match TRBD1 or TRBD2 (7 bases each). The sequenced material came from blood. The sequence was collected from a man aged 50 or older with Graves' ophthalmopathy. This chain's CDR3 is CASSLGGTDDYEQYF. The CDR3 DNA follows: TGTGCCAGCAGCTTGGGGGGGACAGACGACTACGAGCAGTACTTC.